This T cell receptor beta chain was sequenced for a study of control samples from healthy donors and cancer patients. The length of the CDR3 is 14 residues. From germline, CDR1 is MDHEN and CDR2 SYDVKM. V was clipped by 6 bases and J by 3 bases, with 14 bases between them. Sequenced by immunoSEQ multiplex PCR; TCRdb stores in-frame clones only, minus some. The sample has some 140,000 clones, nearly 90% seen once. The gene calls are TRBV28 and TRBJ1-2; D is perhaps TRBD1 (6 bases). This clonotype was sampled from a man aged 45-65 years with head and neck cancer. The sample comprised PBMCs. The CDR3 loop is CASRPGTQDYGYTF. The DNA of the CDR3 is TGTGCCAGCAGACCCGGGACACAGGACTATGGCTACACCTTC.